This T cell receptor (beta chain) was identified during a study of breast tumors, draining lymph nodes, adjacent tissues. Study outcomes and limitations: Luminal-like breast cancer showed significantly greater tumor-nontumor repertoire similarity than basal-like breast cancer did.

Samples came from axillary lymph nodes draining the breast cancer. This clonotype occurred a few times. Antigen unknown. The CDR3 is 15 residues long. Trimming removed 2 bases from V and 5 bases from J, with 12 bases in between. CDR1 is KGHSH, CDR2 LQKENI, per germline. Using its own MiXCR run on the multiplex PCR reads, TCRdb lists one record per CDR3 protein. The sample lists about 200,000 distinct CDR3 sequences, about 34% occurring once. Material: axillary lymph node tissue. This sequence originates from a female donor with breast cancer. Some clones in this sample may be carry-over from other donors' samples. V is TRBV18 and J is TRBJ2-2; D is possibly TRBD2 (6 bases). DNA for the CDR3: TGTGCCAGCTCACCATCCGCCAGCGGGACCGGGGAGCTGTTTTTT. Amino acids: CASSPSASGTGELFF.